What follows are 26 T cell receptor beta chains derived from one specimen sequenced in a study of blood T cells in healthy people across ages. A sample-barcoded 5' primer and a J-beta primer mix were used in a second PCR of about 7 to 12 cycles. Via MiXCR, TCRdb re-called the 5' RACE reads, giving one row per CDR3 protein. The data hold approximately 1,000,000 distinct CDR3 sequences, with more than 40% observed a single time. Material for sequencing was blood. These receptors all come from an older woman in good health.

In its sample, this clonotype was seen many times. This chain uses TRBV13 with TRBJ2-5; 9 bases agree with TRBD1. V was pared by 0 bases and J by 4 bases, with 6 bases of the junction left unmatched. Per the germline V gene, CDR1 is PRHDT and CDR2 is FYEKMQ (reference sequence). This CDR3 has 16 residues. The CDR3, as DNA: TGTGCCAGCAGCTTAGGGACCGAGGACAGGGGAGAGACCCAGTACTTC. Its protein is CASSLGTEDRGETQYF.

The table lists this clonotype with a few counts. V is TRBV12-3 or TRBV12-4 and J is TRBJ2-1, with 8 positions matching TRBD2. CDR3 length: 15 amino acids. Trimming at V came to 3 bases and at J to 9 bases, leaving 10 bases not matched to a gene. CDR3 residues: CASSFLAGGSGEQFF. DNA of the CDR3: TGTGCCAGCAGTTTTCTTGCGGGAGGATCGGGTGAGCAGTTCTTC.

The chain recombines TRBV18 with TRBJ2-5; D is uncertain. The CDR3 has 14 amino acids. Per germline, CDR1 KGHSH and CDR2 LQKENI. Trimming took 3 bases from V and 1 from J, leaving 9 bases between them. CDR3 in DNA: TGTGCCAGCTCACCGTCCGGCCTCCAAGAGACCCAGTACTTC. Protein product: CASSPSGLQETQYF. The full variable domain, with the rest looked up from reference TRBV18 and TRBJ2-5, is NAGVMQNPRHLVRRRGQEARLRCSPMKGHSHVYWYRQLPEEGLKFMVYLQKENIIDESGMPKERFSAEFPKEGPSILRIQQVVRGDSAAYFCASSPSGLQETQYFGPGTRLLVL.

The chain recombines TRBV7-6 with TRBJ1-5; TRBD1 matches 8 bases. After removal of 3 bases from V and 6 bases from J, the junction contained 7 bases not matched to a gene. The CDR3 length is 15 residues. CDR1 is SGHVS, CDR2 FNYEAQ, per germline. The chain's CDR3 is CASSFNQGAGQPQHF. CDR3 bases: TGTGCCAGCAGCTTTAATCAGGGGGCAGGTCAGCCCCAGCATTTT.

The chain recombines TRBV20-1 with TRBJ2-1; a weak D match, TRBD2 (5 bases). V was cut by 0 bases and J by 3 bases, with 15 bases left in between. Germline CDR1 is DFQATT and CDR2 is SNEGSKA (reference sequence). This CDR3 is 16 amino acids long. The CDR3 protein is CSARDLGRLLYNEQFF. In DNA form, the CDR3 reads TGCAGTGCTAGAGATTTAGGGAGACTACTCTACAATGAGCAGTTCTTC.

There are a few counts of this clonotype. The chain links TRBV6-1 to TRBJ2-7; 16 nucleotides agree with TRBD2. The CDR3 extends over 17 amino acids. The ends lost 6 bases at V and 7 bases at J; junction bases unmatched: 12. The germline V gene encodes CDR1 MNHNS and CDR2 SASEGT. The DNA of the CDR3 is TGTGCCAGCAGCTTTTCTGGGACTAGCGGGAGGGTGTGGGAGCAGTACTTC. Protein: CASSFSGTSGRVWEQYF.

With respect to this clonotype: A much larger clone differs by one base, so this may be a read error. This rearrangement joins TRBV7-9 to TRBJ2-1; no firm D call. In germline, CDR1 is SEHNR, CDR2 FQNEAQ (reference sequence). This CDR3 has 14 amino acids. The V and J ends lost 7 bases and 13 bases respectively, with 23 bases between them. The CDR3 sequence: CASNSENFQETQFF. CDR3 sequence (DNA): TGTGCCAGCAACTCAGAGAACTTCCAAGAGACCCAGTTCTTC.

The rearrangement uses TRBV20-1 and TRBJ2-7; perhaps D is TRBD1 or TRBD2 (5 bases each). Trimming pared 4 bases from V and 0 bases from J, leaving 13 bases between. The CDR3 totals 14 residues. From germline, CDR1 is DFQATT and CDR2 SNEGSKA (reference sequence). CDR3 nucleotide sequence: TGCAGTGCTACAAGGGACCGTCACTCCTACGAGCAGTACTTC. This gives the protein CSATRDRHSYEQYF.

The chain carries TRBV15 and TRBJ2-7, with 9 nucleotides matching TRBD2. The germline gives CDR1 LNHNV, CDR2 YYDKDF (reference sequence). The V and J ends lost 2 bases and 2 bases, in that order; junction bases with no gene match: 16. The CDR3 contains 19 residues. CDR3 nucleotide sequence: TGTGCCACCAGCAGAACTCTAGTCCCAACTAGCGGGCCCGCCTACGAGCAGTACTTC. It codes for CATSRTLVPTSGPAYEQYF.

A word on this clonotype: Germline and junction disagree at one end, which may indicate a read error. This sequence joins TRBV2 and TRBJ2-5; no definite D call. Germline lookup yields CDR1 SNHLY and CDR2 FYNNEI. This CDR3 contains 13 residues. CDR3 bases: TGTGCCAGCACGTGGCAGGCCAAAGAGGCCCAGTACTTC. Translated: CASTWQAKEAQYF.

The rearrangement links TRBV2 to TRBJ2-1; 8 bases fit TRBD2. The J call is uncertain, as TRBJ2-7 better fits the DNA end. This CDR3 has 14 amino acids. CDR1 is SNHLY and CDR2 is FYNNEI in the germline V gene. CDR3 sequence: CASSEDSGIYEQYF. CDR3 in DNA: TGTGCCAGCAGTGAGGATAGCGGGATTTACGAGCAGTACTTC.

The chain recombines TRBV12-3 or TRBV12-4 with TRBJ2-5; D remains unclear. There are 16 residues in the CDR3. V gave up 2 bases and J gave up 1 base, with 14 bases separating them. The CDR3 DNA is TGTGCCAGCAGTTTACTGGTTGATATCCGCCAAGAGACCCAGTACTTC. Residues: CASSLLVDIRQETQYF.

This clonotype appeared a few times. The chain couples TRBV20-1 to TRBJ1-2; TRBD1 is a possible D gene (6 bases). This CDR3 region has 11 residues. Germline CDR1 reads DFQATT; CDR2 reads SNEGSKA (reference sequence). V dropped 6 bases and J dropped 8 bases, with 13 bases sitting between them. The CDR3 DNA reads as TGCAGTGCCAGGGACAACGGGGGCTACACCTTC. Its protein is CSARDNGGYTF.

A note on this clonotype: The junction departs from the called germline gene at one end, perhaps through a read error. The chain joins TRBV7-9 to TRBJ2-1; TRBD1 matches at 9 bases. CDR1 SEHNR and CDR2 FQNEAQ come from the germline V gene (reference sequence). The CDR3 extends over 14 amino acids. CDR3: CASNLGDRDNEQFF. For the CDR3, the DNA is TGTGCCAGCAACTTAGGGGACAGGGACAATGAGCAGTTCTTC.

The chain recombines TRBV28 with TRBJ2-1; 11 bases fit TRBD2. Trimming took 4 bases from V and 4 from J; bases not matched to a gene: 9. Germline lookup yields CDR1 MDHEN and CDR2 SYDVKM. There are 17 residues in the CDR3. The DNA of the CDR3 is TGTGCCAGCAGTTCTGACCGACTAGCGGGACAATACAATGAGCAGTTCTTC. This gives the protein CASSSDRLAGQYNEQFF.

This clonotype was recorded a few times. CDR3 nucleotides: TGTGCCAGCAGTTCGAATCTAGCGAGAGGGTCGGACGTCCTGACTTTC. Amino acid sequence: CASSSNLARGSDVLTF. The chain joins TRBV27 to TRBJ2-6; tentatively, D is TRBD2 (6 bases). Trimming removed 4 bases at V and 11 bases at J, with 21 bases between. Germline lookup yields CDR1 MNHEY and CDR2 SMNVEV (reference sequence). The CDR3 totals 16 residues.

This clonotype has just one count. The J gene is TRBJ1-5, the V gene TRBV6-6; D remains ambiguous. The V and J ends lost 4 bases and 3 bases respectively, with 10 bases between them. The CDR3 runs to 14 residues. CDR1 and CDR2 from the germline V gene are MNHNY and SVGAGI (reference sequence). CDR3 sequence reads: CASSSAGLNQPQHF. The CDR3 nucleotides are TGTGCCAGCAGTTCCGCCGGCCTCAATCAGCCCCAGCATTTT.

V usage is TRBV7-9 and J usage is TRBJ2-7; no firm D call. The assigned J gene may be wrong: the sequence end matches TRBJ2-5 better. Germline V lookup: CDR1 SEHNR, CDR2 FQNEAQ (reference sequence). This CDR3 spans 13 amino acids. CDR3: CASSGMAPETQYF. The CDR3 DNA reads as TGTGCCAGCAGCGGGATGGCCCCAGAGACCCAGTACTTC.

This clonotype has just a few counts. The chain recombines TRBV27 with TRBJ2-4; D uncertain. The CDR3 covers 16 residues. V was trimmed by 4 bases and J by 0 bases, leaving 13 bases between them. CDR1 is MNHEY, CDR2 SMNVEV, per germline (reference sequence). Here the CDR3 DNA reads TGTGCCAGCAGTTCGACAAGAAACCTAGCCAAAAACATTCAGTACTTC. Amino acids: CASSSTRNLAKNIQYF.

This CDR3 is CSAVHQGASTDTQYF. CDR3 nucleotides: TGCAGTGCAGTACATCAGGGGGCCTCCACAGATACGCAGTATTTT. The V gene is TRBV20-1, the J gene TRBJ2-3; 8 bases match TRBD1. Germline loops: CDR1 DFQATT, CDR2 SNEGSKA (reference sequence). The J segment lost 2 bases and the V segment lost 6 bases, leaving 10 bases of the junction unmatched. The CDR3 consists of 15 residues.

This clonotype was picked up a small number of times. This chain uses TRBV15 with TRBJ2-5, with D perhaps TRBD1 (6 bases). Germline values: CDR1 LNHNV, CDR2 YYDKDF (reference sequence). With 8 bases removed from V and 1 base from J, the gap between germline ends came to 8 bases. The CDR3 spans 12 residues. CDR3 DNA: TGTGCCACCCAACAGGGCCAAGAGACCCAGTACTTC. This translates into CATQQGQETQYF.

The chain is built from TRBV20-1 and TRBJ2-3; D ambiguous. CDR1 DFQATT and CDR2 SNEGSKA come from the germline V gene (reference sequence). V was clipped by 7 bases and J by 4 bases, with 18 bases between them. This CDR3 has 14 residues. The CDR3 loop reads CSGKIGPEADTQYF. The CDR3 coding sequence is TGCAGTGGGAAGATTGGGCCAGAGGCAGATACGCAGTATTTT.

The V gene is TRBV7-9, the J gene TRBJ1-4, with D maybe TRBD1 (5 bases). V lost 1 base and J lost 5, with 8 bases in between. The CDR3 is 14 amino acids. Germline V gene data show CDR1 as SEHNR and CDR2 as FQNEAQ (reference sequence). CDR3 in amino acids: CASSLVQGNEKLFF. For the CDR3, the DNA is TGTGCCAGCAGCTTAGTTCAGGGAAATGAAAAACTGTTTTTT.

The CDR3 DNA is TGTGCCAGCAGTCGGGCAGAATACGAGCAGTACTTC. It is translated as CASSRAEYEQYF. This chain joins TRBV6-1 and TRBJ2-7, with D hard to call. The CDR3 is 12 amino acids. Germline V gene lookup returns CDR1 MNHNS and CDR2 SASEGT. V was shortened by 5 bases and J by 4 bases, with 9 bases between the two germline ends.

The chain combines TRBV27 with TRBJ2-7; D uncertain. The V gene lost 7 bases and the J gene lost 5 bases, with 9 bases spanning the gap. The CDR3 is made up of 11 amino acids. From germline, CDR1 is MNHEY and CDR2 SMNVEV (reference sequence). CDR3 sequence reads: CASTFRNEQYF. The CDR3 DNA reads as TGTGCCAGCACGTTTCGGAACGAGCAGTACTTC.

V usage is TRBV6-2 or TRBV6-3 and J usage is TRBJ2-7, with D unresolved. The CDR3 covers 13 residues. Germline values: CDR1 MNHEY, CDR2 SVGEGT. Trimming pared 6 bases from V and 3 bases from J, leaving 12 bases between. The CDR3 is CASRQTASYEQYF. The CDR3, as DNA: TGTGCCAGCAGGCAGACCGCAAGCTACGAGCAGTACTTC.